This is a list of T cell receptor beta chains from one sample in a study of identical twins. Each CDR3 protein is one row after TCRdb ran MiXCR on the 5' RACE reads. This sample has fewer than 800,000 distinct CDR3 sequences; roughly 7.1% occur once, and the top ten carry about 1.5%. These same data were also listed under a study on yellow fever vaccine responses in identical twins.

Sequencing was performed on PBMCs. All receptors come from a young woman in good health. Both conserved end residues are part of each CDR3. Each record gives: J gene, D gene, clone size, V gene, CDR3 protein, CDR3 DNA. D genes are given only for firm matches. Rows give clone size only sometimes, using once, few, many, or a class for an expanded clone.

>TRBJ2-6|-|many|TRBV24-1
CATSDATGSGANVLTF
TGTGCCACCAGTGATGCAACAGGGTCTGGGGCCAACGTCCTGACTTTC
>TRBJ1-2|-|few|TRBV5-5
CASTSTGDYGYTF
TGTGCCAGCACCTCGACAGGAGACTATGGCTACACCTTC
>TRBJ2-5|-|-|TRBV5-5
CASSLKLTRRPPQETQYF
TGTGCCAGCAGCTTGAAGCTAACGCGGAGGCCGCCCCAAGAGACCCAGTACTTC
>TRBJ1-5|-|many|TRBV5-1
CASSSPNRSQPQHF
TGCGCCAGCAGCTCCCCGAATAGGAGTCAGCCCCAGCATTTT
>TRBJ2-1|-|-|TRBV28
CASSLYGVYNEQFF
TGTGCCAGCAGTTTATATGGCGTATACAATGAGCAGTTCTTC
>TRBJ1-1|-|many|TRBV5-1
CASSLNSYAANTEAFF
TGCGCCAGCAGCTTGAACAGCTATGCGGCGAACACTGAAGCTTTCTTT
>TRBJ2-5|-|-|TRBV6-4
CASSESGGSETQYF
TGTGCCAGCAGTGAATCTGGGGGCAGCGAGACCCAGTACTTC
>TRBJ1-1|-|many|TRBV29-1
CSVFGPTNTEAFF
TGCAGCGTCTTCGGACCGACGAACACTGAAGCTTTCTTT
>TRBJ2-3|TRBD2|many|TRBV5-1
CASSFSSGVSTDTQYF
TGCGCCAGCAGCTTTTCTAGCGGGGTGAGCACAGATACGCAGTATTTT
>TRBJ2-1|TRBD2|many|TRBV3-1
CASSPQPTSGGFLSGEQFF
TGTGCCAGCAGCCCCCAACCCACTAGCGGGGGGTTCCTATCCGGTGAGCAGTTCTTC
>TRBJ2-5|TRBD1|many|TRBV5-1
CASSLGQGTLEETQYF
TGCGCCAGCAGCCTAGGACAGGGGACCTTAGAAGAGACCCAGTACTTC
>TRBJ1-1|TRBD1|many|TRBV25-1
CASSPMTGGNTEAFF
TGTGCCAGCAGTCCGATGACAGGGGGCAACACTGAAGCTTTCTTT
>TRBJ2-3|-|few|TRBV2
CASTGGSRSTDTQYF
TGTGCCAGCACCGGGGGTAGCCGGAGCACAGATACGCAGTATTTT
>TRBJ2-1|TRBD2|many|TRBV7-9
CASSFSPSGREHEQFF
TGTGCCAGCAGCTTCTCCCCCTCTGGGCGGGAGCATGAGCAGTTCTTC
>TRBJ2-5|TRBD2|few|TRBV20-1
CSARGLAGGQETQYF
TGCAGTGCTAGAGGGTTAGCGGGAGGGCAAGAGACCCAGTACTTC
>TRBJ2-2|-|many|TRBV5-1
CASSSSVGTGELFF
TGCGCCAGCAGTTCTAGCGTGGGCACCGGGGAGCTGTTTTTT
>TRBJ2-1|-|many|TRBV12-3/TRBV12-4
CASRTGQRSNEQFF
TGTGCCAGCAGGACCGGACAGCGAAGCAATGAGCAGTTCTTC